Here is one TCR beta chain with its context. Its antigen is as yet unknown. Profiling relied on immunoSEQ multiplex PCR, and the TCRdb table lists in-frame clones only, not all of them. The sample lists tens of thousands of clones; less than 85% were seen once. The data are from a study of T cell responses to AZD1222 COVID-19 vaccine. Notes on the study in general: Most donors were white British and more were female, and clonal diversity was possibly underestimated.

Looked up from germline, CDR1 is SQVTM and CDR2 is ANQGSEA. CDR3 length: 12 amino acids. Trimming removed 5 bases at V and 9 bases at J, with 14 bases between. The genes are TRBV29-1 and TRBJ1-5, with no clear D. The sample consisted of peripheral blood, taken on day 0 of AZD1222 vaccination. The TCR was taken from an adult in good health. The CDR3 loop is CSVSDGAGPQHF. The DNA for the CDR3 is TGCAGCGTTTCTGACGGCGCGGGGCCCCAGCATTTT.